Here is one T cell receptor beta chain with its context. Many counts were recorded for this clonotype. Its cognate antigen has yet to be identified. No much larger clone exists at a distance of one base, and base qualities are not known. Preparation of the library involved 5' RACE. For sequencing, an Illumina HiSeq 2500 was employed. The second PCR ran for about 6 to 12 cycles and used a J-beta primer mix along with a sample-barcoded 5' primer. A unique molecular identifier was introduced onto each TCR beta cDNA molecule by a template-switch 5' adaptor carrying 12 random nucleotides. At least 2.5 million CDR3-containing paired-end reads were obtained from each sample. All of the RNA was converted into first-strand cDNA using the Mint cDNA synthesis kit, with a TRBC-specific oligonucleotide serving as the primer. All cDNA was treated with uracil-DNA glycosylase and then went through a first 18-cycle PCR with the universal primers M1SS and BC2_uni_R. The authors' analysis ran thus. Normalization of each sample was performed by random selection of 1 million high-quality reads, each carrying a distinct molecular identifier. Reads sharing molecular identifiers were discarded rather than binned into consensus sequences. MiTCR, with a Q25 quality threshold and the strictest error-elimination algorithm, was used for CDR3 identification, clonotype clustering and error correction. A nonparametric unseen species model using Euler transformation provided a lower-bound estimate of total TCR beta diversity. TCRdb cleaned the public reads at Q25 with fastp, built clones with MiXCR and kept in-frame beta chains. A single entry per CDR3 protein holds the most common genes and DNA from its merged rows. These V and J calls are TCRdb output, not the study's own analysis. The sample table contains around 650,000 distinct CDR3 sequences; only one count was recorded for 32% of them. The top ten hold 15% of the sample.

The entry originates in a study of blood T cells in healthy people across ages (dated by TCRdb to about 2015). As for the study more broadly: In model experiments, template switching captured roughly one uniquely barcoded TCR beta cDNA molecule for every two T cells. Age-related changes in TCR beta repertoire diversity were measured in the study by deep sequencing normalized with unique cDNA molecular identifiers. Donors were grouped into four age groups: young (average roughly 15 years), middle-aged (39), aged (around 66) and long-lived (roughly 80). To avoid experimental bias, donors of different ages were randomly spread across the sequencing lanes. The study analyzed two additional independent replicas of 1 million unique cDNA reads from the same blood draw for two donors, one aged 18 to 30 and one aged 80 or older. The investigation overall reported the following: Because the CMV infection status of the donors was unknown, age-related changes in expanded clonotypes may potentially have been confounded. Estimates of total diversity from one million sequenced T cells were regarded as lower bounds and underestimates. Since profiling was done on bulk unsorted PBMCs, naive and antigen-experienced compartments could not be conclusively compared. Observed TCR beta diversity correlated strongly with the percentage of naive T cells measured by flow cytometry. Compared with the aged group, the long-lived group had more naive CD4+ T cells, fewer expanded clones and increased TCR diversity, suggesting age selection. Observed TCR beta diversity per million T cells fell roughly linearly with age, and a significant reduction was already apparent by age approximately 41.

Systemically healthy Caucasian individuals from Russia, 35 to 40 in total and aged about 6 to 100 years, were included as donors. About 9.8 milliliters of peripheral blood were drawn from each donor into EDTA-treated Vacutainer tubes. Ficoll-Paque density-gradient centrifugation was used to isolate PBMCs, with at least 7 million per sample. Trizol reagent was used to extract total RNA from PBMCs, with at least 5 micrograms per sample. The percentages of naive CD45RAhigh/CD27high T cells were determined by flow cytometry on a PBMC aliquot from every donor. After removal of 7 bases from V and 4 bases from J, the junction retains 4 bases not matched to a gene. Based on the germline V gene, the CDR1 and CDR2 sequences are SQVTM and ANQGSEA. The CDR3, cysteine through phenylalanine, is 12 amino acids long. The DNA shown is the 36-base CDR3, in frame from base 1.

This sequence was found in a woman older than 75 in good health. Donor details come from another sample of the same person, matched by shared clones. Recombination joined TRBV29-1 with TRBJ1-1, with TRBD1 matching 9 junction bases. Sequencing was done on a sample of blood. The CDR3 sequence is CSGLTGGTEAFF. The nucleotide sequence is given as TGCAGCGGCCTGACAGGGGGCACTGAAGCTTTCTTT.